Each of the 28 T cell receptor beta chains below was sequenced from the same sample in a study of CD8 T cells in Susac syndrome. After extraction with the RNeasy kit, roughly 0.45 to 1 ug of the RNA was reverse transcribed using random hexamers. MiXCR was run by TCRdb on the immunoSEQ multiplex PCR reads, yielding one entry per CDR3 protein. The sample holds under 300,000 distinct CDR3 sequences, less than 96% seen once. Sequenced sample: CD4+ T cells from PBMCs. Receptors were obtained from a human donor with Susac syndrome.

The rearrangement uses TRBV30 and TRBJ1-2; unclear D gene. The CDR3 has 12 amino acids. The germline gives CDR1 GTSNPN, CDR2 SVGIG (reference sequence). The germline V and J ends were trimmed by 1 base and 7 bases, with 10 bases remaining between them. The DNA for the CDR3 is TGTGCCTGGAGTGCCTCTTCGGGTGGCTACACCTTC. It specifies CAWSASSGGYTF.

V and J are TRBV11-2 and TRBJ2-3, with no clear D. The germline gives CDR1 SGHAT, CDR2 FQNNGV. V was clipped by 3 bases and J by 11 bases, with 6 bases between them. This CDR3 is built from 10 residues. CDR3 DNA sequence: TGTGCCAGCAGCTTCGTTGGGCAGTATTTT. Encoded protein: CASSFVGQYF.

The V and J genes are TRBV28 and TRBJ2-3; D gene unclear. V lost 2 bases, J lost 4 bases, and 10 bases lay in between. The CDR3 length is 14 residues. Germline-derived CDR1 and CDR2 are MDHEN and SYDVKM. This chain's CDR3 is CASSLTSWPDTQYF. The DNA of the CDR3 is TGTGCCAGCAGTTTAACATCCTGGCCAGATACGCAGTATTTT.

V is TRBV29-1 and J is TRBJ1-2; tentatively, D is TRBD1 (5 bases). The CDR3 spans 12 residues. Germline V lookup: CDR1 SQVTM, CDR2 ANQGSEA. V lost 5 bases and J 2 bases, leaving 9 bases between the germline ends. CDR3: CSVLGPNYGYTF. CDR3 DNA: TGCAGCGTTTTGGGGCCCAACTATGGCTACACCTTC. Drawing the rest from reference TRBV29-1 and TRBJ1-2, the complete variable domain is SAVISQKPSRDICQRGTSLTIQCQVDSQVTMMFWYRQQPGQSLTLIATANQGSEATYESGFVIDKFPISRPNLTFSTLTVSNMSPEDSSIYLCSVLGPNYGYTFGSGTRLTVV.

The gene calls are TRBV7-2 and TRBJ1-2; D is perhaps TRBD1 (5 bases). This CDR3 has 15 residues. The ends were cut back, 7 bases at V and 7 bases at J, with 22 bases in the middle. Germline CDR1 SGHTA, CDR2 FQGNSA. CDR3 residues: CASTWRVVSGTGYTF. CDR3 coding DNA: TGTGCCAGCACTTGGAGAGTGGTATCGGGGACTGGCTACACCTTC.

CDR3 nucleotides: TGTGCCAGCAGTCTGGGAGGGGGTAGGTTTCAGCCCCAGCATTTT. Residues: CASSLGGGRFQPQHF. The genes are TRBV12-3 or TRBV12-4 and TRBJ1-5; D is perhaps TRBD1 (6 bases). This CDR3 is 15 amino acids long. The V and J ends lost 5 bases and 6 bases respectively, with 17 bases between them.

The chain recombines TRBV20-1 with TRBJ1-2; TRBD1 aligns across 8 bases. With V trimmed by 6 bases and J by 3 bases, 9 bases remained unmatched. The CDR3 is 14 amino acids. Germline-derived CDR1 and CDR2 are DFQATT and SNEGSKA (reference sequence). The chain's CDR3 is CSAETGAVHYGYTF. CDR3 coding DNA: TGCAGTGCAGAGACAGGGGCAGTGCACTATGGCTACACCTTC.

This rearrangement joins TRBV4-2 to TRBJ1-1, with unresolved D. The CDR3 is 16 amino acids. V lost 1 base to trimming and J lost 2 bases, with 14 bases between them. Germline values: CDR1 LGHNA, CDR2 YNFKEQ. The DNA of the CDR3 is TGTGCCAGCAGCCAAGCAGAAGGAGGACTCAACACTGAAGCTTTCTTT. Translated, it gives CASSQAEGGLNTEAFF.

This rearrangement joins TRBV20-1 to TRBJ1-2; possibly TRBD1 for D (5 bases). The V and J ends lost 3 bases and 6 bases respectively, with 17 bases between them. The CDR3 is 14 amino acids. Germline CDR1 is DFQATT and CDR2 is SNEGSKA (reference sequence). The CDR3 spells CSASHPRGSDGYTF. The CDR3 region has the DNA TGCAGTGCTAGCCATCCCCGGGGCTCGGATGGCTACACCTTC.

The genes are TRBV21-1 and TRBJ2-7. TRBV21-1 is listed as a pseudogene. The CDR3 consists of 16 residues. This CDR3 is CASSRFDRGRSYEQYF. The CDR3, as DNA: TGTGCCAGCAGCCGCTTCGACCGAGGGAGATCCTACGAGCAGTACTTC.

The rearrangement joins TRBV29-1 to TRBJ2-4; the match to TRBD2 covers 11 bases. The CDR3 covers 13 residues. The V and J ends lost 3 bases and 7 bases, in that order; junction bases with no gene match: 2. Germline CDR1 and CDR2: SQVTM and ANQGSEA. CDR3 protein: CSVEASGRNIQYF. CDR3 coding DNA: TGCAGCGTTGAGGCTAGCGGGAGGAACATTCAGTACTTC. The entire variable domain, with the rest obtained from reference TRBV29-1 and TRBJ2-4, is as follows: SAVISQKPSRDICQRGTSLTIQCQVDSQVTMMFWYRQQPGQSLTLIATANQGSEATYESGFVIDKFPISRPNLTFSTLTVSNMSPEDSSIYLCSVEASGRNIQYFGAGTRLSVL.

The V call is TRBV5-1, the J call TRBJ2-7; D gene ambiguous. Germline V CDR1 and CDR2: SGHRS, YFSETQ. With 0 bases removed from V and 2 bases from J, the gap between germline ends came to 12 bases. The CDR3 runs 15 residues. Here the CDR3 DNA reads TGCGCCAGCAGCTTGGAGCCCAGTTCCCCCTACGAGCAGTACTTC. Encoded protein: CASSLEPSSPYEQYF.

The rearrangement uses TRBV9 and TRBJ2-2, with 9 positions matching TRBD2. CDR1 is SGDLS, CDR2 YYNGEE, per germline. CDR3 size: 17 residues. The trim removed 0 bases at V and 5 bases at J, leaving 8 bases unmatched. For the CDR3, the DNA is TGTGCCAGCAGCGTAGCTACTGCGGGAGGGTTGACCGGGGAGCTGTTTTTT. It specifies CASSVATAGGLTGELFF.

The rearrangement joins TRBV20-1 to TRBJ2-3; D possibly corresponds to TRBD1 (5 bases). Trimming took 5 bases from V and 3 from J, leaving 15 bases between them. The CDR3 length is 14 residues. Germline V gene sequence: CDR1 DFQATT, CDR2 SNEGSKA (reference sequence). This CDR3 reads CSAAGPKATDTQYF. CDR3 bases: TGCAGTGCTGCAGGGCCAAAAGCAACAGATACGCAGTATTTT.

The chain joins TRBV7-9 to TRBJ1-2, with D hard to call. This CDR3 is 12 amino acids long. Germline values: CDR1 SEHNR, CDR2 FQNEAQ (reference sequence). Trimming cost V 5 bases and J 8 bases, with 12 bases left between them. CDR3 protein: CASSQERRGYTF. CDR3 nucleotides: TGTGCCAGCAGCCAGGAGCGGCGGGGCTACACCTTC.

V usage is TRBV6-5 and J usage is TRBJ2-1, with D possibly matching TRBD1 (6 bases). The germline V and J ends were trimmed by 10 bases and 9 bases, with 19 bases remaining between them. The CDR3 spans 13 residues. CDR1 and CDR2 (germline): MNHEY, SVGAGI. The DNA for the CDR3 is TGTGCCATCAGGACAGCAGGAGGAGGTGAGCAGTTCTTC. It is translated as CAIRTAGGGEQFF.

J is TRBJ1-1 and V is TRBV2; 9 bases line up with TRBD1. Germline trimming cut 6 bases from V and 4 bases from J; bases unmatched to any gene: 9. Germline CDR1 SNHLY, CDR2 FYNNEI. The CDR3 length is 15 residues. The CDR3 bases are TGTGCCAGCAGGGCCGGGACAGGGTCGGGCACTGAAGCTTTCTTT. As protein: CASRAGTGSGTEAFF. The whole variable domain, remainder taken from reference TRBV2 and TRBJ1-1, is EPEVTQTPSHQVTQMGQEVILRCVPISNHLYFYWYRQILGQKVEFLVSFYNNEISEKSEIFDDQFSVERPDGSNFTLKIRSTKLEDSAMYFCASRAGTGSGTEAFFGQGTRLTVV.

The gene calls are TRBV4-1 and TRBJ2-7, with D unclear. CDR1 MGHRA and CDR2 YSYEKL come from the germline V gene. The CDR3 has 18 residues. V lost 0 bases and J lost 4, with 22 bases in between. CDR3 in amino acids: CASSQDPSVGDPRYEQYF. Here the CDR3 DNA reads TGCGCCAGCAGCCAAGATCCCTCAGTGGGCGACCCCAGGTACGAGCAGTACTTC.

The rearrangement joins TRBV19 to TRBJ1-1; D might be TRBD1 (6 bases). Germline assignment: CDR1 LNHDA and CDR2 SQIVND (reference sequence). CDR3 length: 14 amino acids. V was shortened by 8 bases and J by 1 base, with 14 bases between the two germline ends. The CDR3 DNA reads TGTGCCAGTCGATACAGGGCTTCGAACACTGAAGCTTTCTTT. Its protein is CASRYRASNTEAFF.

This clonotype was recorded only once. The J gene is TRBJ2-7, the V gene TRBV7-8; either TRBD1 or TRBD2 may fit D (5 bases each). Germline V gene lookup returns CDR1 SGHVS and CDR2 FQNEAQ. Trimming pared 0 bases from V and 3 bases from J, leaving 12 bases between. This CDR3 spans 15 amino acids. The CDR3 DNA reads as TGTGCCAGCAGCTTAGCGCGATCGGGACGCTACGAGCAGTACTTC. It encodes CASSLARSGRYEQYF.

This clonotype has only one observation. The chain recombines TRBV29-1 with TRBJ2-7, with D possibly being TRBD1 (5 bases). The V end was cut by 5 bases, the J end by 2 bases, with 10 bases between. CDR3 length equals 12 residues. CDR1 is SQVTM and CDR2 is ANQGSEA in the germline V gene. CDR3 residues: CSVRPGPYEQYF. The CDR3 DNA sequence: TGCAGCGTTCGGCCAGGGCCCTACGAGCAGTACTTC.

J is TRBJ1-2 and V is TRBV12-3 or TRBV12-4, with TRBD1 as a possible D gene (6 bases). CDR3 length: 15 amino acids. Deletions cut 5 bases from V and 6 bases from J, with 19 bases between. As DNA, the CDR3 is TGTGCCAGCAGTCTCAGGACAGTCAGTGTGGATGGCTACACCTTC. Translating gives CASSLRTVSVDGYTF.

This clonotype was observed once. This chain's CDR3 is CASSLDPGGPSGANVLTF. DNA for the CDR3: TGCGCCAGCAGCTTGGATCCGGGAGGCCCCTCTGGGGCCAACGTCCTGACTTTC. The chain has TRBV5-1 and TRBJ2-6; TRBD2 matches 7 bases. The junction had 6 bases not matched to a gene; V was cut back by 0 bases and J by 0 bases. The CDR3 is 18 amino acids. In germline, CDR1 is SGHRS, CDR2 YFSETQ.

The chain links TRBV29-1 to TRBJ2-5; no reliable D call. The V gene lost 0 bases and the J gene lost 2 bases, with 16 bases spanning the gap. This CDR3 spans 16 amino acids. CDR1 SQVTM and CDR2 ANQGSEA come from the germline V gene. DNA of the CDR3: TGCAGCGTTGAAGATCCGGTAGGAACAGCACAAGAGACCCAGTACTTC. Translated: CSVEDPVGTAQETQYF.

J is TRBJ2-1 and V is TRBV5-1; 9 nucleotides agree with TRBD2. The length of the CDR3 is 16 residues. Germline assignment: CDR1 SGHRS and CDR2 YFSETQ. J lost 8 bases, V lost 4 bases, and 13 bases had no gene match. As DNA, the CDR3 is TGCGCCAGCAGCAGTGGGACTAGCCCGGCCTCGGATGAGCAGTTCTTC. Translated: CASSSGTSPASDEQFF.

V and J are TRBV29-1 and TRBJ2-6, with D unclear. The CDR3 totals 15 residues. V was cut by 0 bases and J by 0 bases, with 6 bases left in between. Germline CDR1 reads SQVTM; CDR2 reads ANQGSEA. Here the CDR3 DNA reads TGCAGCGTTGAAGAATGGCTCTCTGGGGCCAACGTCCTGACTTTC. Translating gives CSVEEWLSGANVLTF.

The chain uses TRBV6-5 and TRBJ1-2; possibly TRBD1 for D (5 bases). The V gene lost 7 bases and the J gene lost 5 bases, with 17 bases spanning the gap. Germline CDR1 MNHEY, CDR2 SVGAGI. The CDR3 covers 14 residues. This chain's CDR3 is CASKDNGLRYGYTF. The CDR3 DNA reads as TGTGCCAGCAAGGACAACGGCTTACGTTATGGCTACACCTTC.

CDR3 nucleotide sequence: TGTGCCAGCAGCTGGGGACTAGCGGACAATGAGCAGTTCTTC. This translates into CASSWGLADNEQFF. The V call is TRBV7-9, the J call TRBJ2-1; 11 bases are shared with TRBD2. The CDR3 is 14 amino acids. Unmatched junction bases numbered 1, after V lost 4 bases and J lost 5 bases. The germline V gene encodes CDR1 SEHNR and CDR2 FQNEAQ (reference sequence).